Below are 5 T cell receptor beta chains sequenced from a single sample in a study of T-cell reconstitution after alpha-beta-depleted transplantation in children. Construction of the TCRbeta library involved unique molecular identifiers. TCRdb reprocessed the PCR reads with MiXCR, giving one entry per CDR3 protein. The sample includes over 450,000 distinct CDR3 sequences, about 10% of them seen just once. Sequenced here: PBMCs, sampled before TCRalphabeta/CD19-depleted stem cell transplant. These receptors all come from a child aged 2-15 years with inherited bone marrow failure, due to receive a stem cell transplant.

The chain employs TRBV6-2 or TRBV6-3 and TRBJ2-7, with 7 bases matching TRBD2. The length of the CDR3 is 20 residues. Germline CDR1 reads MNHEY; CDR2 reads SVGEGT. J was trimmed by 2 bases and V by 0 bases; bases with no gene match: 19. The CDR3 reads CASSYSMRGSGGSLTYEQYF. The CDR3 DNA sequence: TGTGCCAGCAGTTACTCGATGCGGGGCTCTGGCGGGAGCCTCACCTACGAGCAGTACTTC.

This clonotype was seen repeatedly, ten times or more. This rearrangement joins TRBV6-1 to TRBJ2-5; TRBD2 matches 7 bases. Per germline, CDR1 MNHNS and CDR2 SASEGT. This CDR3 has 12 residues. The V and J ends lost 8 bases and 4 bases, in that order; junction bases with no gene match: 4. CDR3 DNA: TGTGCCAGCGGGAGGGCGGGAGAGACCCAGTACTTC. Translating gives CASGRAGETQYF.

This clonotype has at least ten counts. The chain links TRBV10-3 to TRBJ2-1; 7 bases fit TRBD2. Losses at the gene ends were 4 bases for V and 3 bases for J; bases not matched to a gene: 6. This CDR3 has 15 amino acids. Per the germline V gene, CDR1 is ENHRY and CDR2 is SYGVKD. As DNA, the CDR3 is TGTGCCATCAGTGTAACTAGCGAGAGCTACAATGAGCAGTTCTTC. It specifies CAISVTSESYNEQFF.

The sample holds many counts of this clonotype. The V call is TRBV7-2, the J call TRBJ2-4, with 7 bases aligning to TRBD1. The V segment lost 3 bases and the J segment 3 bases; nucleotides outside the gene matches: 2. The germline CDR1 and CDR2 sequences are SGHTA and FQGNSA. This CDR3 region has 14 residues. CDR3 residues: CASSLGTVKNIQYF. CDR3 DNA: TGTGCCAGCAGCTTGGGGACAGTCAAAAACATTCAGTACTTC.

V is TRBV4-3 and J is TRBJ2-7; the D is unclear. This CDR3 is built from 15 residues. V was shortened by 0 bases and J by 1 base, with 10 bases between the two germline ends. CDR1 is LGHNA and CDR2 is YSLEER in the germline V gene. The CDR3 sequence: CASSQDWQASYEQYF. The CDR3 nucleotides read TGCGCCAGCAGCCAAGATTGGCAGGCATCCTACGAGCAGTACTTC.